Presented here are 29 T cell receptor beta chains from one specimen sequenced in a study of blood T cell repertoires in COVID-19. Repertoires were generated with immunoSEQ multiplex PCR, while TCRdb's copy carries only in-frame clones and drops some. The sample shows about 270,000 clones, roughly 87% of them seen only once. Input material: peripheral blood. The receptors were sampled from a human donor in a cohort sampled during active COVID-19.

The CDR3 DNA reads as TGTGCCAGCAGTTTATCCGGCAGGGTAAACTATGGCTACACCTTC. Its translation: CASSLSGRVNYGYTF. The chain recombines TRBV27 with TRBJ1-2; D might be TRBD1 (5 bases). Germline assignment: CDR1 MNHEY and CDR2 SMNVEV (reference sequence). CDR3 length: 15 residues. V lost 0 bases and J lost 2, with 10 bases in between.

V and J are TRBV5-1 and TRBJ1-1, with a tentative D call TRBD1 (5 bases). Germline V CDR1 and CDR2: SGHRS, YFSETQ. The CDR3 extends over 16 amino acids. Trimming cost V 1 base and J 1 base, with 14 bases left between them. The CDR3 sequence: CASSLSSGLRNTEAFF. Here the CDR3 DNA reads TGCGCCAGCAGCTTGTCCTCGGGACTGAGGAACACTGAAGCTTTCTTT.

The V call is TRBV2, the J call TRBJ2-4; D may be TRBD1 (6 bases). The length of the CDR3 is 15 residues. The V end was cut by 4 bases, the J end by 1 base, with 11 bases between. The V gene's germline CDR1 is SNHLY and CDR2 FYNNEI. CDR3 DNA: TGTGCCAGCAGTGCGGACAGAGGGGCCAAAAACATTCAGTACTTC. This gives the protein CASSADRGAKNIQYF.

The gene calls are TRBV4-3 and TRBJ1-4; unclear D gene. Trimming left V 4 bases short and J 8 bases short, with 17 bases between. Looked up from germline, CDR1 is LGHNA and CDR2 is YSLEER. There are 15 residues in the CDR3. In DNA, the CDR3 is TGCGCCAGCAGCCGTCTACTATCTCCCGGGGAAAAACTGTTTTTT. It yields the protein CASSRLLSPGEKLFF.

The chain links TRBV18 to TRBJ1-1, with no clear D. V gave up 4 bases and J gave up 8 bases, with 8 bases separating them. The CDR3 consists of 11 residues. Germline values: CDR1 KGHSH, CDR2 LQKENI. CDR3: CASSLGREAFF. The CDR3 nucleotides are TGTGCCAGCTCACTTGGTCGGGAAGCTTTCTTT.

Comments on this clone: A much larger clone differs from this one at a single base, so this may be a read error. Other nucleotide sequences from this sample produce the same CDR3. The chain joins TRBV3-1 (or the pseudogene TRBV3-2) to TRBJ1-1; D remains unclear. Germline-derived CDR1 and CDR2 are LGHDT and YNNKEL (reference sequence). The germline V and J ends were trimmed by 4 bases and 1 base, with 7 bases remaining between them. The CDR3 consists of 13 residues. In DNA, the CDR3 is TGTGCCAGCAGCCGAGGAGAGAACACTGAAGCTTTCTTT. This codes for CASSRGENTEAFF.

V is TRBV28 and J is TRBJ2-5, with 8 bases fitting TRBD2. V lost 6 bases, J lost 5 bases, and 14 bases stayed unmatched. The germline V gene has CDR1 MDHEN and CDR2 SYDVKM. The CDR3 contains 16 residues. The CDR3 DNA follows: TGTGCCAGCAGCCTCGTGGGAGCGGGAGTAAGGGAGACCCAGTACTTC. This translates into CASSLVGAGVRETQYF.

V gene TRBV2 combines with J gene TRBJ1-3; TRBD1 might be the D (5 bases). The CDR3 loop spans 14 amino acids. The V gene lost 8 bases and the J gene lost 2 bases, with 13 bases spanning the gap. From germline, CDR1 is SNHLY and CDR2 FYNNEI. CDR3 in amino acids: CASGARQAGNTIYF. CDR3 DNA: TGTGCCAGCGGGGCCCGGCAGGCTGGAAACACCATATATTTT.

Here the CDR3 DNA reads TGTGCCAGCAGTTGGGGGGTTGCCAATCAGCCCCAGCATTTT. Residues: CASSWGVANQPQHF. This sequence joins TRBV28 and TRBJ1-5, with D possibly being TRBD1 (5 bases). Between the trimmed V and J ends, which lost 4 bases and 3 bases, there was a span of 10 bases. The CDR3 sequence is 14 residues long. Germline loops: CDR1 MDHEN, CDR2 SYDVKM.

This clone has a handful of counts. The chain links TRBV19 to TRBJ1-6; possible D gene TRBD1, 6 bases. The V and J ends lost 6 bases and 6 bases respectively, with 9 bases between them. CDR1 and CDR2 from the germline V gene are LNHDA and SQIVND (reference sequence). CDR3 length equals 13 residues. The CDR3: CASRGTPNSPLHF. The CDR3, as DNA: TGTGCCAGTAGGGGGACACCTAATTCACCCCTCCACTTT. Full variable domain (remainder filled in from reference TRBV19 and TRBJ1-6): DGGITQSPKYLFRKEGQNVTLSCEQNLNHDAMYWYRQDPGQGLRLIYYSQIVNDFQKGDIAEGYSVSREKKESFPLTVTSAQKNPTAFYLCASRGTPNSPLHFGNGTRLTVT.

This clone was seen once. V usage is TRBV11-2 and J usage is TRBJ1-2; 7 bases are a match to TRBD1. CDR3 size: 13 residues. Germline trimming cut 5 bases from V and 2 bases from J; bases unmatched to any gene: 2. The germline V gene has CDR1 SGHAT and CDR2 FQNNGV. In DNA form, the CDR3 reads TGTGCCAGCAGCGTGGGACAGAACTATGGCTACACCTTC. It encodes CASSVGQNYGYTF.

This chain links TRBV21-1 with TRBJ2-7; TRBD1, the D gene given by the table, was not confirmed from the DNA. TRBV21-1 represents a pseudogene. CDR3 length: 16 amino acids. CDR3 protein: CASSKIRERGAYEQYF. As DNA, the CDR3 is TGTGCCAGCAGCAAAATCAGGGAAAGAGGAGCCTACGAGCAGTACTTC.

The CDR3 bases are TGTGCCATCAGTGAGTTCCCAGCCTACGAGCAGTACTTC. This translates into CAISEFPAYEQYF. The chain uses TRBV10-3 and TRBJ2-7; D not resolved. Between the trimmed V and J ends, which lost 1 base and 2 bases, there was a span of 6 bases. The CDR3 spans 13 residues. Germline CDR1 and CDR2: ENHRY and SYGVKD.

The V gene is TRBV3-1 (or the pseudogene TRBV3-2), the J gene TRBJ2-3, with no clear D. Deletions cut 1 base from V and 0 bases from J, with 8 bases between. This CDR3 is built from 15 residues. Germline CDR1 is LGHDT and CDR2 is YNNKEL (reference sequence). CDR3 sequence: CASSQAQTSTDTQYF. Here the CDR3 DNA reads TGTGCCAGCAGCCAAGCCCAAACTAGCACAGATACGCAGTATTTT.

The CDR3 sequence is CASSGGYTDTQYF. CDR3 sequence (DNA): TGTGCCAGTAGCGGCGGCTACACAGATACGCAGTATTTT. V is TRBV19 and J is TRBJ2-3; no clear D gene. Trimming shortened V by 6 bases and J by 2 bases, and 9 bases separated the two germline ends. Germline values: CDR1 LNHDA, CDR2 SQIVND (reference sequence). This CDR3 region has 13 residues. Full variable domain (remainder filled in from reference TRBV19 and TRBJ2-3): DGGITQSPKYLFRKEGQNVTLSCEQNLNHDAMYWYRQDPGQGLRLIYYSQIVNDFQKGDIAEGYSVSREKKESFPLTVTSAQKNPTAFYLCASSGGYTDTQYFGPGTRLTVL.

The chain has TRBV7-6 and TRBJ2-7; D possibly corresponds to TRBD1 (7 bases). Germline V CDR1 and CDR2: SGHVS, FNYEAQ. V was cut by 0 bases and J by 0 bases, with 12 bases left in between. The CDR3 extends over 16 amino acids. Here the CDR3 reads CASSLARGRPSYEQYF. In nucleotides, the CDR3 is TGTGCCAGCAGCTTAGCCAGGGGGAGGCCCTCCTACGAGCAGTACTTC.

The V call is TRBV7-2, the J call TRBJ1-1, with D unclear. The CDR3 loop spans 14 amino acids. The V gene lost 5 bases and the J gene lost 0 bases, with 10 bases spanning the gap. Germline V gene lookup returns CDR1 SGHTA and CDR2 FQGNSA. As DNA, the CDR3 is TGTGCCAGCAGCAAAACAGTTATGAACACTGAAGCTTTCTTT. Its protein is CASSKTVMNTEAFF.

This chain links TRBV24-1 with TRBJ2-5; D uncertain. V was shortened by 2 bases and J by 0 bases, with 3 bases between the two germline ends. In germline, CDR1 is KGHDR, CDR2 SFDVKD. The CDR3 contains 13 residues. The CDR3: CATSDSYQETQYF. The CDR3 coding sequence is TGTGCCACCAGTGATTCGTACCAAGAGACCCAGTACTTC.

The chain couples TRBV6-5 to TRBJ2-3; tentative D call: TRBD1 (7 bases). V lost 6 bases, J lost 3 bases, and 13 bases lay in between. The CDR3 contains 14 residues. Germline-derived CDR1 and CDR2 are MNHEY and SVGAGI. The CDR3, as DNA: TGTGCCAGCAGCCCGGAGGGGGCAACAGATACGCAGTATTTT. Translating gives CASSPEGATDTQYF.

The chain recombines TRBV7-6 with TRBJ2-7; 10 nucleotides align to TRBD2. The CDR3 is 15 amino acids. Losses at the gene ends were 5 bases for V and 5 bases for J; bases not matched to a gene: 9. Germline V gives CDR1 SGHVS, CDR2 FNYEAQ. CDR3 sequence reads: CASSTLAGGVNEQYF. CDR3 in DNA: TGTGCCAGCAGCACCTTAGCGGGAGGTGTGAACGAGCAGTACTTC.

Here the CDR3 DNA reads TGTGCCAGCAGCCAAGCGGTTTTGGTTCAGGGTACGCAGTATTTT. It translates to CASSQAVLVQGTQYF. This chain links TRBV4-2 with TRBJ2-3; a weak D match, TRBD1 (5 bases). Per germline, CDR1 LGHNA and CDR2 YNFKEQ. This CDR3 contains 15 residues. V lost 1 base and J lost 8, with 16 bases in between.

The V gene is TRBV21-1, the J gene TRBJ2-3; the listed D gene, TRBD1, was not tested against the DNA. TRBV21-1 is deemed a pseudogene. CDR3 length: 15 amino acids. The DNA of the CDR3 is TGTGCCAGCAGCACCCGACAGGGAATCACAGATACGCAGTATTTT. Translated: CASSTRQGITDTQYF.

The chain carries TRBV10-3 and TRBJ2-3; 13 nucleotides agree with TRBD2. The CDR3 totals 14 residues. Germline V gene data show CDR1 as ENHRY and CDR2 as SYGVKD. Trimming at V came to 11 bases and at J to 3 bases, leaving 5 bases not matched to a gene. CDR3 sequence: CAVATSGGTDTQYF. The CDR3 region has the DNA TGTGCCGTAGCGACTAGCGGGGGGACAGATACGCAGTATTTT.

The chain couples TRBV2 to TRBJ1-3; possibly TRBD1 for D (6 bases). V was clipped by 8 bases and J by 2 bases, with 13 bases between them. CDR1 is SNHLY and CDR2 is FYNNEI in the germline V gene. This CDR3 spans 14 amino acids. The DNA for the CDR3 is TGTGCCAGCGGTACAGGGCTGGCTGGAAACACCATATATTTT. Protein sequence: CASGTGLAGNTIYF. Combining the CDR3 with reference TRBV2 and TRBJ1-3 gives the whole variable domain EPEVTQTPSHQVTQMGQEVILRCVPISNHLYFYWYRQILGQKVEFLVSFYNNEISEKSEIFDDQFSVERPDGSNFTLKIRSTKLEDSAMYFCASGTGLAGNTIYFGEGSWLTVV.

The chain links TRBV6-1 to TRBJ2-1; 15 bases agree with TRBD2. CDR3 length: 18 residues. The germline gives CDR1 MNHNS, CDR2 SASEGT. V dropped 4 bases and J dropped 4; count of bases not matched to a gene: 8. In DNA, the CDR3 is TGTGCCAGCAGTGCGCCCGGGACTAGCGGGAGGAATTACAATGAGCAGTTCTTC. As protein: CASSAPGTSGRNYNEQFF.

The rearrangement joins TRBV27 to TRBJ1-1; a possible D gene is TRBD1 (6 bases). CDR3 length: 13 amino acids. V lost 7 bases and J 5 bases, leaving 14 bases between the germline ends. CDR1 MNHEY and CDR2 SMNVEV come from the germline V gene (reference sequence). The CDR3 DNA sequence: TGTGCCAGCAAGGCGGGAGGGGGGACTGAAGCTTTCTTT. Its translation is CASKAGGGTEAFF.

This chain uses TRBV24-1 with TRBJ2-7, with D tentatively TRBD2 (5 bases). The CDR3 covers 15 residues. Germline V gives CDR1 KGHDR, CDR2 SFDVKD. With 0 bases removed from V and 3 bases from J, the gap between germline ends came to 11 bases. The DNA for the CDR3 is TGTGCCACCAGTGATTTGATACTAGTCCTCTACGAGCAGTACTTC. This encodes CATSDLILVLYEQYF.

This rearrangement joins TRBV5-1 to TRBJ1-1; D possibly corresponds to TRBD1 (5 bases). This CDR3 has 14 residues. V was shortened by 5 bases and J by 5 bases, with 16 bases between the two germline ends. CDR1 is SGHRS and CDR2 is YFSETQ in the germline V gene. CDR3 coding DNA: TGCGCCAGCAGTTCCAAACCAGGGAAGACTGAAGCTTTCTTT. This gives the protein CASSSKPGKTEAFF.

The chain has TRBV25-1 and TRBJ1-4; D perhaps matches TRBD1 (5 bases). Trimming pared 5 bases from V and 0 bases from J, leaving 13 bases between. CDR1 is MGHDK and CDR2 is SYGVNS in the germline V gene. CDR3 length: 16 residues. The CDR3 nucleotides are TGTGCCAGCAGTCCCGAGACAGTGACAACTAATGAAAAACTGTTTTTT. Translating gives CASSPETVTTNEKLFF.